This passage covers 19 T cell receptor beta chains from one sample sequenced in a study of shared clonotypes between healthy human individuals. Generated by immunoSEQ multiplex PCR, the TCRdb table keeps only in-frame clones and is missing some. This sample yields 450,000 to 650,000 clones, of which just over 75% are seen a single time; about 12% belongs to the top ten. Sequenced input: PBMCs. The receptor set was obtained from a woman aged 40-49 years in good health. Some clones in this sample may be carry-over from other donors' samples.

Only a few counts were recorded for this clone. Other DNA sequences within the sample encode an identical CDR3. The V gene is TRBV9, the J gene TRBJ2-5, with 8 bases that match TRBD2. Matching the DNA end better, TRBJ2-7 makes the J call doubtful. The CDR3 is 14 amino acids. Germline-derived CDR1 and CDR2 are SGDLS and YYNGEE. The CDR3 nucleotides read TGTGCCAGCAGCCGCTCGGGGGGGACGGCCGAGCAGTACTTC. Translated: CASSRSGGTAEQYF.

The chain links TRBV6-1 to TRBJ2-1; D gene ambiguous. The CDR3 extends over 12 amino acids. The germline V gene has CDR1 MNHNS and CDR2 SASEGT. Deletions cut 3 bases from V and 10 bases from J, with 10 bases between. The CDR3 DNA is TGTGCCAGCAGTGAGGTCTTAAGCGAGCAGTTCTTC. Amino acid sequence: CASSEVLSEQFF.

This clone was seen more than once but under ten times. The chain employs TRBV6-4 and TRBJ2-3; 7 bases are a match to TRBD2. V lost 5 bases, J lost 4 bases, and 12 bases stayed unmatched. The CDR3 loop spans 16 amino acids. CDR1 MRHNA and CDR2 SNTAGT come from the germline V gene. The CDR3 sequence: CASSPHGGAGSDTQYF. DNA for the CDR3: TGTGCCAGCAGTCCCCACGGGGGAGCGGGATCAGATACGCAGTATTTT.

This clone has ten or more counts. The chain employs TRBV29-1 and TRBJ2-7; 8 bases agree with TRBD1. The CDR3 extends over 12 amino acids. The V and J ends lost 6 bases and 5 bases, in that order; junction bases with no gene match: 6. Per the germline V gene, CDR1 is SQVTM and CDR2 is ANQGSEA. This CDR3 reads CSVDDRGDEQYF. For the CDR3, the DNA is TGCAGCGTCGACGACAGGGGCGACGAGCAGTACTTC.

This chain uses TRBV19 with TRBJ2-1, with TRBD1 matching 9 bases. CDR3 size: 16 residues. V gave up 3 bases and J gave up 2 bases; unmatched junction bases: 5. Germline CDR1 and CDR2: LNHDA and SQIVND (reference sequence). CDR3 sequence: CASSIGTGIPYNEQFF. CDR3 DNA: TGTGCCAGTAGTATCGGGACAGGGATCCCCTACAATGAGCAGTTCTTC.

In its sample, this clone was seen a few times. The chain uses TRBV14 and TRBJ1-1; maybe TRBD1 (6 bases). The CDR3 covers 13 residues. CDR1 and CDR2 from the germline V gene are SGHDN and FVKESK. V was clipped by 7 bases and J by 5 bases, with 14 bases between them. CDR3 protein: CASTGAGRTEAFF. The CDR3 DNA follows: TGTGCCAGCACGGGGGCAGGTCGGACTGAAGCTTTCTTT.

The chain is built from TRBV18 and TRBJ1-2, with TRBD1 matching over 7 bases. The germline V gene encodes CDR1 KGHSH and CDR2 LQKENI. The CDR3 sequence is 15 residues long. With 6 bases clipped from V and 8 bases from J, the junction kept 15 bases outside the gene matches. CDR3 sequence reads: CASSRGDSGFGGYTF. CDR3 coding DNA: TGTGCCAGCTCGCGGGGGGACAGCGGTTTTGGAGGCTACACCTTC.

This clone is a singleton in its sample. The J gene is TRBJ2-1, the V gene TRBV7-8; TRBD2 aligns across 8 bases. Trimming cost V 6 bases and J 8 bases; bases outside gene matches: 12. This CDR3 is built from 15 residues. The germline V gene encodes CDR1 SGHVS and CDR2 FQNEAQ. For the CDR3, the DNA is TGTGCCAGCAGTCGGTGGGAGCGGGAGTTCGATGAGCAGTTCTTC. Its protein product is CASSRWEREFDEQFF.

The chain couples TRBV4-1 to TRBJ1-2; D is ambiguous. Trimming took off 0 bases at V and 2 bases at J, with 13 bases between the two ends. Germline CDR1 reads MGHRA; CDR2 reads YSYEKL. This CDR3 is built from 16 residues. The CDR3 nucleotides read TGCGCCAGCAGCCAAGAGAATGCAGGCCTGAACTATGGCTACACCTTC. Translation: CASSQENAGLNYGYTF.

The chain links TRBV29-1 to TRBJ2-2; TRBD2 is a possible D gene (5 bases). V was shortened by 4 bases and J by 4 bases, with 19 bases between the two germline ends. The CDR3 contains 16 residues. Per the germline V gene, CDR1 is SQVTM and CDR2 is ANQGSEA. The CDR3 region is CSVAGRGSSGTGELFF. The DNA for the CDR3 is TGCAGCGTTGCCGGCCGGGGTTCATCGGGCACCGGGGAGCTGTTTTTT.

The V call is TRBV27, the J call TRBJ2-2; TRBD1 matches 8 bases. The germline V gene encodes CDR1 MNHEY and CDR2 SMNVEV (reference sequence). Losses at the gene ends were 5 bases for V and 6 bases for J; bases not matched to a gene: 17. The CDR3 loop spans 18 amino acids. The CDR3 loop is CASSQQGVWEARAGELFF. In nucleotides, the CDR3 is TGTGCCAGCAGTCAACAGGGGGTGTGGGAGGCTCGGGCCGGGGAGCTGTTTTTT.

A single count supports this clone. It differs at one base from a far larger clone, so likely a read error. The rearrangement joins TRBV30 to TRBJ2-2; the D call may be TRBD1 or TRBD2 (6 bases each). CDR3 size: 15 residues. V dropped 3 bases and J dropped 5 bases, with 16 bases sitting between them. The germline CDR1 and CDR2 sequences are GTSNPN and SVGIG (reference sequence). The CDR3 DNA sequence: TGTGCCTGGAGGAATGCAGGGGAGGATACCGGGGAGCTGTTTTTT. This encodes CAWRNAGEDTGELFF.

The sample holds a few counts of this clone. DNA of the CDR3: TGCGCCAGCACACCCCAGGGGGCGAACACTGAAGCTTTCTTT. This gives the protein CASTPQGANTEAFF. The genes are TRBV5-1 and TRBJ1-1, with 8 bases that match TRBD1. The junction had 5 bases not matched to a gene; V was cut back by 6 bases and J by 1 base. CDR1 SGHRS and CDR2 YFSETQ come from the germline V gene. This CDR3 comprises 14 residues.

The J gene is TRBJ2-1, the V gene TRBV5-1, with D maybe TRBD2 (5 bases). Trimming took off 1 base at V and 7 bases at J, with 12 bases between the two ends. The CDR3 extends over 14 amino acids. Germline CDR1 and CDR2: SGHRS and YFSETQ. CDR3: CASSLINGKNEQFF. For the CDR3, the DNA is TGCGCCAGCAGCTTGATCAACGGGAAAAATGAGCAGTTCTTC.

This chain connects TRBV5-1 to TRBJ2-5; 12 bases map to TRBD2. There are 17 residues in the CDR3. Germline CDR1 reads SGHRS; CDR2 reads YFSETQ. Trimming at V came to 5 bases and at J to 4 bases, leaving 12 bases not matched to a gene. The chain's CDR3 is CASSRPSTSGRLETQYF. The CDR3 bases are TGCGCCAGCAGTCGCCCGTCAACTAGCGGGAGGTTAGAGACCCAGTACTTC.

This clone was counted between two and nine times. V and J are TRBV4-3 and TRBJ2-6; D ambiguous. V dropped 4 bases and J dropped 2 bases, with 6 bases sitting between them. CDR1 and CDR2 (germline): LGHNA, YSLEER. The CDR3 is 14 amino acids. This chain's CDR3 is CASSPRAGANVLTF. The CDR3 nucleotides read TGCGCCAGCAGCCCCCGGGCTGGGGCCAACGTCCTGACTTTC.

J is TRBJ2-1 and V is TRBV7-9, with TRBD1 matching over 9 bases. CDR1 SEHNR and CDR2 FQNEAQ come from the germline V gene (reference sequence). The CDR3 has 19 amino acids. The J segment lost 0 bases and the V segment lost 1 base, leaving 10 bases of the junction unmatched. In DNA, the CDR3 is TGTGCCAGCAGCTTAGGAACAGGGGGCTTAGGAAGCTCCTACAATGAGCAGTTCTTC. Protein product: CASSLGTGGLGSSYNEQFF.

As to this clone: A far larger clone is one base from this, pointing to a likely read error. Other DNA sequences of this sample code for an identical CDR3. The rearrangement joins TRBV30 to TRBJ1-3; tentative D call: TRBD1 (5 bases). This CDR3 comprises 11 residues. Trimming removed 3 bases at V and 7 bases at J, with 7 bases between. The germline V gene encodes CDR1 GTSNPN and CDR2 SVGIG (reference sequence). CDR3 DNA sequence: TGTGCCTGGAGCTACAGGAACACCATATATTTT. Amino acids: CAWSYRNTIYF.

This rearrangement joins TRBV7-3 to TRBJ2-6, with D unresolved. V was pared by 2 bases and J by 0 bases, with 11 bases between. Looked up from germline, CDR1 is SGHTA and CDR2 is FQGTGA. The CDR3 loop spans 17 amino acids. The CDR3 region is CASSLGPTTSGANVLTF. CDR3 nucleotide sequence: TGTGCCAGCAGCTTAGGCCCTACTACCTCTGGGGCCAACGTCCTGACTTTC.